The 13 T cell receptor beta chains below all came from one sample that was sequenced in a study of cytomegalovirus exposure and HLA in healthy donors. Primers included in the PCR were 60 Vbeta and 13 Jbeta primers. The assay was immunoSEQ multiplex PCR, and TCRdb's table has in-frame clones only and misses some. Of about 78,000 clones in the sample, approximately 80% were seen once. The material sequenced was PBMCs. These receptors all come from a woman in her forties or fifties in good health and CMV-seropositive.

The V gene is TRBV15, the J gene TRBJ2-1; 8 bases map to TRBD1. Trimming at V came to 4 bases and at J to 6 bases, leaving 2 bases not matched to a gene. Germline CDR1 is LNHNV and CDR2 is YYDKDF (reference sequence). CDR3 length: 13 amino acids. The CDR3 protein is CATSTGQGNEQFF. DNA of the CDR3: TGTGCCACCAGCACCGGACAGGGCAATGAGCAGTTCTTC.

This chain joins TRBV19 and TRBJ1-5, with 7 positions matching TRBD1. With 5 bases clipped from V and 3 bases from J, the junction kept 4 bases outside the gene matches. The CDR3 consists of 14 residues. The germline V gene encodes CDR1 LNHDA and CDR2 SQIVND (reference sequence). The CDR3 is CASSSGGFNQPQHF. In nucleotides, the CDR3 is TGTGCCAGTAGTTCAGGGGGGTTCAATCAGCCCCAGCATTTT.

The chain's CDR3 is CASSVMTVTGGEAFF. The CDR3 DNA reads TGTGCCAGCAGCGTAATGACAGTCACCGGGGGTGAAGCTTTCTTT. The chain combines TRBV6-5 with TRBJ1-1, with D maybe TRBD1 (5 bases). Trimming took 6 bases from V and 7 from J, leaving 21 bases between them. CDR3 length: 15 residues. Germline V gives CDR1 MNHEY, CDR2 SVGAGI.

CDR3 nucleotide sequence: TGTGCCAGTCAATCCCGGGATAATAATTCACCCCTCCACTTT. Its translation: CASQSRDNNSPLHF. V is TRBV6-6 and J is TRBJ1-6; D gene unclear. The CDR3 is 14 residues long. The germline CDR1 and CDR2 sequences are MNHNY and SVGAGI (reference sequence). With 9 bases removed from V and 5 bases from J, the gap between germline ends came to 14 bases.

This clone was recorded only once. In DNA, the CDR3 is TGTGCCAGCAGTGAAGCGCTCCCGGGACTAGCGGGAGTAGTTTACGAGCAGTACGTC. It specifies CASSEALPGLAGVVYEQYV. The rearrangement links TRBV6-1 to TRBJ2-7; the match to TRBD2 covers 14 bases. Germline CDR1 and CDR2: MNHNS and SASEGT. The CDR3 sequence is 19 residues long. J gave up 4 bases and V 0 bases, and 11 bases lay outside the gene matches.

J is TRBJ2-3 and V is TRBV7-6, with TRBD2 matching over 7 bases. Germline V gene sequence: CDR1 SGHVS, CDR2 FNYEAQ. This CDR3 is 15 amino acids long. The J segment lost 3 bases and the V segment lost 0 bases, leaving 3 bases of the junction unmatched. In DNA form, the CDR3 reads TGTGCCAGCAGCTTAGCGGGGGGGAGAACAGATACGCAGTATTTT. It translates to CASSLAGGRTDTQYF.

This rearrangement joins TRBV23-1 to TRBJ1-5; D possibly corresponds to TRBD1 (5 bases). TRBV23-1 is identified as an open reading frame with a role that is uncertain. Between the trimmed V and J ends, which lost 0 bases and 2 bases, there was a span of 23 bases. CDR3 length equals 20 residues. Here the CDR3 reads CASSQSERPVGGVCNQPQHF. As DNA, the CDR3 is TGCGCCAGCAGTCAATCAGAGAGGCCCGTGGGGGGGGTTTGCAATCAGCCCCAGCATTTT.

The J gene is TRBJ2-7, the V gene TRBV13; tentatively, D is TRBD2 (5 bases). The CDR3 has 14 amino acids. Per the germline V gene, CDR1 is PRHDT and CDR2 is FYEKMQ (reference sequence). Trimming pared 5 bases from V and 0 bases from J, leaving 11 bases between. CDR3 region: CASSARGDSYEQYF. The CDR3, as DNA: TGTGCCAGCAGCGCACGGGGTGACTCCTACGAGCAGTACTTC.

The chain employs TRBV6-1 and TRBJ1-4; 10 bases agree with TRBD1. CDR3 size: 15 residues. Germline CDR1 reads MNHNS; CDR2 reads SASEGT. V lost 4 bases, J lost 5 bases, and 4 bases stayed unmatched. The CDR3 loop reads CASSGPGQGNEKLFF. CDR3 coding DNA: TGTGCCAGCAGTGGCCCGGGACAGGGGAATGAAAAACTGTTTTTT.

This chain joins TRBV5-1 and TRBJ2-3; 9 bases align to TRBD2. The germline V gene has CDR1 SGHRS and CDR2 YFSETQ. V shed 0 bases and J 3 bases; nucleotides not matched to a gene: 5. This CDR3 has 16 residues. In nucleotides, the CDR3 is TGCGCCAGCAGCTTGGCGGCTAGCGGGATTACAGATACGCAGTATTTT. Translation gives CASSLAASGITDTQYF.

The chain employs TRBV21-1 and TRBJ2-7; the table's D call, TRBD2, has no DNA check behind it. TRBV21-1 constitutes a pseudogene. This CDR3 has 14 residues. The chain's CDR3 is CASGASGRGDEQYV. In DNA, the CDR3 is TGTGCCAGCGGGGCTAGCGGGAGGGGAGACGAGCAGTACGTC.

V and J are TRBV5-1 and TRBJ1-1; 7 bases align to TRBD1. J was trimmed by 7 bases and V by 0 bases; bases with no gene match: 12. This CDR3 is 16 amino acids long. In germline, CDR1 is SGHRS, CDR2 YFSETQ. CDR3 amino acids: CASSLETGPGFGEAFF. DNA of the CDR3: TGCGCCAGCAGCTTGGAGACAGGGCCGGGATTTGGTGAAGCTTTCTTT.

The rearrangement links TRBV4-1 to TRBJ1-1; the match to TRBD1 covers 7 bases. This CDR3 region has 18 residues. Germline CDR1 is MGHRA and CDR2 is YSYEKL. With 0 bases clipped from V and 0 bases from J, the junction kept 10 bases outside the gene matches. The CDR3 DNA is TGCGCCAGCAGCCAAGAAGGGACAGTAGGAACATTGAACACTGAAGCTTTCTTT. Amino acid sequence: CASSQEGTVGTLNTEAFF.